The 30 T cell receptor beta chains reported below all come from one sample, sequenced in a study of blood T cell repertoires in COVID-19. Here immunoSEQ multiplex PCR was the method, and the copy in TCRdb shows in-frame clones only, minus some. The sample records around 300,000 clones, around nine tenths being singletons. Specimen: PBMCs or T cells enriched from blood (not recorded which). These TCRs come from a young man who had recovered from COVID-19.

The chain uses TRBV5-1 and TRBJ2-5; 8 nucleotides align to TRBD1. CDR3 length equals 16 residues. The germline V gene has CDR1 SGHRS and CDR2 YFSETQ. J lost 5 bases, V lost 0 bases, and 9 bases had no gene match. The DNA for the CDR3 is TGCGCCAGCAGCTTGGGACAGGGGCCAATGTTGGAGACCCAGTACTTC. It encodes CASSLGQGPMLETQYF.

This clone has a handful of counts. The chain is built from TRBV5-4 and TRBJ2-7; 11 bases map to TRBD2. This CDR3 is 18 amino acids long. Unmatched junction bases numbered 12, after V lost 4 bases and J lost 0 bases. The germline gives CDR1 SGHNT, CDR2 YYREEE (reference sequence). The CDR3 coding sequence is TGTGCCAGCAGCCCGGAGGCTAGCGGGGGGCTCAGCTCCTACGAGCAGTACTTC. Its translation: CASSPEASGGLSSYEQYF.

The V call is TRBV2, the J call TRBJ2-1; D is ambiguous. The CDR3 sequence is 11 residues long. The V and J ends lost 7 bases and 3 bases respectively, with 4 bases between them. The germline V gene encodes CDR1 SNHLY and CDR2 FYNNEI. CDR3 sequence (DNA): TGTGCCAGCATCTACTACAATGAGCAGTTCTTC. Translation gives CASIYYNEQFF.

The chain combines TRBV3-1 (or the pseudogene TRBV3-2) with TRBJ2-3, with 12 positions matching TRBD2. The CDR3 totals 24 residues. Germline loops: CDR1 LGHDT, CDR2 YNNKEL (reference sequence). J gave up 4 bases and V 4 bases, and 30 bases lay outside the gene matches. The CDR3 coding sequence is TGTGCCAGCAGCCGCATTATGCTAGCGGGGGGGTACACCACAGGCTTCAGGGGGGCAGATACGCAGTATTTT. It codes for CASSRIMLAGGYTTGFRGADTQYF.

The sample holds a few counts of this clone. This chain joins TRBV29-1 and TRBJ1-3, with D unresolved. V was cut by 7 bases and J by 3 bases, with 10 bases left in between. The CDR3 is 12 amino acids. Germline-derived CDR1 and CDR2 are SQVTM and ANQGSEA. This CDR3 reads CSGRVLGNTIYF. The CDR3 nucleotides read TGCAGCGGCCGGGTCCTTGGAAACACCATATATTTT.

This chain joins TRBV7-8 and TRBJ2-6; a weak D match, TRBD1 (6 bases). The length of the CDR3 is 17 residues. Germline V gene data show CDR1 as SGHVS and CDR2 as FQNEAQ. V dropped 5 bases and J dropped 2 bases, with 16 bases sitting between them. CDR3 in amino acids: CASSPRNRETGANVLTF. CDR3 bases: TGTGCCAGCAGCCCCCGTAACAGGGAGACTGGGGCCAACGTCCTGACTTTC.

The CDR3 reads CASSQDITGLGYTF. CDR3 DNA sequence: TGTGCCAGCAGCCAAGATATAACAGGGCTTGGCTACACCTTC. J is TRBJ1-2 and V is TRBV3-1 (or the pseudogene TRBV3-2); tentative D call: TRBD1 (6 bases). Trimming pared 0 bases from V and 7 bases from J, leaving 12 bases between. In germline, CDR1 is LGHDT, CDR2 YNNKEL (reference sequence). The CDR3 is 14 residues long.

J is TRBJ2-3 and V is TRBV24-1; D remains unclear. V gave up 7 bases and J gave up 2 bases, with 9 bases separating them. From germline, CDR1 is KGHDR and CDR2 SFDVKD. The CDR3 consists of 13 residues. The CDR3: CATRAWATDTQYF. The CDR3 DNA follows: TGTGCCACCAGGGCGTGGGCCACAGATACGCAGTATTTT.

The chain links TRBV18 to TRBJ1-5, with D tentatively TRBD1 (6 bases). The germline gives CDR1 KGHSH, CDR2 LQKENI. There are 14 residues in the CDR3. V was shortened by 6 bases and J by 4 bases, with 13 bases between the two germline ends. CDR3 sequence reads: CASSPGQYNQPQHF. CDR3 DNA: TGTGCCAGCTCCCCAGGACAGTATAATCAGCCCCAGCATTTT.

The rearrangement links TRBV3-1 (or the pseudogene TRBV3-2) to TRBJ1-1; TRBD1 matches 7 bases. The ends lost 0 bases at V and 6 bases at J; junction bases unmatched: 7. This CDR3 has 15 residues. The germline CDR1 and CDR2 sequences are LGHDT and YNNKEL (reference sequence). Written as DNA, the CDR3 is TGTGCCAGCAGCCAAGACCCGACAGGGTTCCCTGAAGCTTTCTTT. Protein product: CASSQDPTGFPEAFF.

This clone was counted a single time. CDR3 in amino acids: CASSSRIGGETQYF. CDR3 coding DNA: TGTGCCAGCAGTAGTCGCATAGGAGGAGAGACCCAGTACTTC. The chain carries TRBV6-2 or TRBV6-3 and TRBJ2-5; perhaps TRBD2 as D (5 bases). This CDR3 is 14 amino acids long. The V gene lost 5 bases and the J gene lost 4 bases, with 14 bases spanning the gap. Germline V gene lookup returns CDR1 MNHEY and CDR2 SVGEGT.

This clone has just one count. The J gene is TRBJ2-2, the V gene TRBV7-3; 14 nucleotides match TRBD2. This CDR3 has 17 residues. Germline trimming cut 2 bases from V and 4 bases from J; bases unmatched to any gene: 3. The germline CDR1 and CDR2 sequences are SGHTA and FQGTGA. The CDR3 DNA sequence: TGTGCCAGCAGCTTATGGACTAGCGGGGGGCGCACCGGGGAGCTGTTTTTT. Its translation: CASSLWTSGGRTGELFF.

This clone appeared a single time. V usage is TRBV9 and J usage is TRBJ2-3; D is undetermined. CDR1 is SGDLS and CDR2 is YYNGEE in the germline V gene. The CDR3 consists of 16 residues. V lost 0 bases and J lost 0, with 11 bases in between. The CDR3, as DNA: TGTGCCAGCAGCGTAGAGGCGGTTCTCAGCACAGATACGCAGTATTTT. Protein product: CASSVEAVLSTDTQYF.

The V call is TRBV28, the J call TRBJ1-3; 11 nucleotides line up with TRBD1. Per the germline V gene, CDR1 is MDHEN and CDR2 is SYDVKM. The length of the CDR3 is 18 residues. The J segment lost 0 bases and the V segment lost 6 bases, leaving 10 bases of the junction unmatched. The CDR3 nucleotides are TGTGCCAGCAGCCGATCGGCGGGACAGGGGGTCTCTGGAAACACCATATATTTT. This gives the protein CASSRSAGQGVSGNTIYF. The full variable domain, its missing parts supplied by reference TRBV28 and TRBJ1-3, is DVKVTQSSRYLVKRTGEKVFLECVQDMDHENMFWYRQDPGLGLRLIYFSYDVKMKEKGDIPEGYSVSREKKERFSLILESASTNQTSMYLCASSRSAGQGVSGNTIYFGEGSWLTVV.

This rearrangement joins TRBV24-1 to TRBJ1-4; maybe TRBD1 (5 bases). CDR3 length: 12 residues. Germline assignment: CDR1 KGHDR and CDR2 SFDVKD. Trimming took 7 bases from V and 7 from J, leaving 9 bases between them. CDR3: CATRQVFEKLFF. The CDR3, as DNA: TGTGCCACCAGACAGGTTTTTGAAAAACTGTTTTTT.

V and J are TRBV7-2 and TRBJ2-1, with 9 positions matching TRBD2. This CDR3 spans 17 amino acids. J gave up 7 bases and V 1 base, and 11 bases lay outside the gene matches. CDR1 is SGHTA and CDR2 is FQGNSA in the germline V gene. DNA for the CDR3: TGTGCCAGCAGCTTAGGAGGGCGGGGGGGCCTCATGAATGAGCAGTTCTTC. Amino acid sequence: CASSLGGRGGLMNEQFF.

The CDR3 is CASSQVRTGGHIQYF. CDR3 nucleotide sequence: TGCGCCAGCAGCCAAGTTAGGACAGGGGGTCATATTCAGTACTTC. The chain links TRBV4-1 to TRBJ2-4; 10 bases match TRBD1. V lost 1 base, J lost 10 bases, and 7 bases stayed unmatched. This CDR3 has 15 amino acids. Germline values: CDR1 MGHRA, CDR2 YSYEKL.

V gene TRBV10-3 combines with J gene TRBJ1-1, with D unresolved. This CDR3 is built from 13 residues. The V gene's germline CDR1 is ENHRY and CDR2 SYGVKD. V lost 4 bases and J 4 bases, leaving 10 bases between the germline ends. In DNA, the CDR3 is TGTGCCATCAGTGGAGCCGGTAGCACTGAAGCTTTCTTT. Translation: CAISGAGSTEAFF.

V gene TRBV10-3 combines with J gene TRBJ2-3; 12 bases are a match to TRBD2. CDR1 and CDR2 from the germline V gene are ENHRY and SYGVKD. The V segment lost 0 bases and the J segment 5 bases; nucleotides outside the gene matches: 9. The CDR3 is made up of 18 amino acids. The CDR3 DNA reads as TGTGCCATCAGTGAGTCCACCCGGACTAGCGGGGTAAGAGATACGCAGTATTTT. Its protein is CAISESTRTSGVRDTQYF.

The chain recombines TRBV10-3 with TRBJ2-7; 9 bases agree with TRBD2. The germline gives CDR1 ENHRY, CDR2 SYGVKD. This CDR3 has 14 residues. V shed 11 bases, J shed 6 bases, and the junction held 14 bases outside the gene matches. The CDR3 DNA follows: TGTGCCGCCTCGGGTCTAGCGGGGACTCCCGAGCAGTACTTC. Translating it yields CAASGLAGTPEQYF.

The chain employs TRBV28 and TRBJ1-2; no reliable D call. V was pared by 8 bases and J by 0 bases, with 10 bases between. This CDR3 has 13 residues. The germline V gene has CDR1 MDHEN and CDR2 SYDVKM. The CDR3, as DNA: TGTGCCAGCGAGGACGGGACTAACTATGGCTACACCTTC. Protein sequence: CASEDGTNYGYTF.

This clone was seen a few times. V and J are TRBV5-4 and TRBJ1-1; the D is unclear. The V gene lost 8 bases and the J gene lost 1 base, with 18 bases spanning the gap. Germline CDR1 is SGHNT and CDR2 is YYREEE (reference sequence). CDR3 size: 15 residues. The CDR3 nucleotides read TGTGCCAGTACCACCCCCCGGGGAGGGAACACTGAAGCTTTCTTT. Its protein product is CASTTPRGGNTEAFF.

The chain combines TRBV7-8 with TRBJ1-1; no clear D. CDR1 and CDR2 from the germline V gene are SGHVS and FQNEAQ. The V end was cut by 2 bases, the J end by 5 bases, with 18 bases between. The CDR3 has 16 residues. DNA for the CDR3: TGTGCCAGCAGCTTACCGCTGGACCCCGCGGGTACTGAAGCTTTCTTT. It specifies CASSLPLDPAGTEAFF.

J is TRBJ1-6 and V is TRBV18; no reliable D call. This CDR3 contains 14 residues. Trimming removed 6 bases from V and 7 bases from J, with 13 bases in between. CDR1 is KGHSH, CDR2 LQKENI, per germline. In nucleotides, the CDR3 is TGTGCCAGCTCCCAAGAAGCTTACAATTCACCCCTCCACTTT. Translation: CASSQEAYNSPLHF.

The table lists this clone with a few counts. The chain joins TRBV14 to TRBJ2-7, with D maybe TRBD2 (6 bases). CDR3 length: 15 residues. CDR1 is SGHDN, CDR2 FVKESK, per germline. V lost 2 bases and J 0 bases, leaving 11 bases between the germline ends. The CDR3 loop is CASSQLSGGSYEQYF. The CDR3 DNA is TGTGCCAGCAGCCAACTCTCCGGGGGCTCCTACGAGCAGTACTTC.

The CDR3 DNA reads as TGCGCCAGCAGCTTGTGGGGAGCTGGAAACACCATATATTTT. It translates to CASSLWGAGNTIYF. V usage is TRBV5-1 and J usage is TRBJ1-3; no firm D call. CDR1 is SGHRS, CDR2 YFSETQ, per germline. This CDR3 contains 14 residues. V gave up 1 base and J gave up 2 bases, with 7 bases separating them.

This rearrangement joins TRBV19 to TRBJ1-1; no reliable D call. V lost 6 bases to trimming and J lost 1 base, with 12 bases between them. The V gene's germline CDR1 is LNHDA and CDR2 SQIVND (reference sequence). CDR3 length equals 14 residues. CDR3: CASRYYVANTEAFF. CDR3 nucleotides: TGTGCCAGTAGATATTACGTAGCGAACACTGAAGCTTTCTTT.

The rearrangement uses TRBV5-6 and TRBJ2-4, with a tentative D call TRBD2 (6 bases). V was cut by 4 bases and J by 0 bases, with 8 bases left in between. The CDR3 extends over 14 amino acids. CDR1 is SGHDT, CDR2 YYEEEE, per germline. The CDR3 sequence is CASSRGLAKNIQYF. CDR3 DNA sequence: TGTGCCAGCAGCAGGGGACTAGCCAAAAACATTCAGTACTTC.

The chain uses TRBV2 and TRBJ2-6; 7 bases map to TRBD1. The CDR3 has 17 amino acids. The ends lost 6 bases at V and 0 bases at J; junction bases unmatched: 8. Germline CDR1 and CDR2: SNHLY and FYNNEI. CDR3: CASRLDRVNSGANVLTF. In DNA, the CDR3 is TGTGCCAGCAGGCTAGACAGGGTCAACTCTGGGGCCAACGTCCTGACTTTC.

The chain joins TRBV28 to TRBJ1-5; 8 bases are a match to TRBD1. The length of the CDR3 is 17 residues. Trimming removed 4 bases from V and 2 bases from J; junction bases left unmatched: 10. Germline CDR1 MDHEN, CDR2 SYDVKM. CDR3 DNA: TGTGCCAGCAGTTCCCCCTCGACAGGGGCCCGCAATCAGCCCCAGCATTTT. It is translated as CASSSPSTGARNQPQHF.